This T cell receptor (beta chain) is from a study of OX40 agonist ivuxolimab in advanced cancers. Germline V gene lookup returns CDR1 MNHEY and CDR2 SMNVEV (reference sequence). V lost 8 bases and J 0 bases, leaving 8 bases between the germline ends. The CDR3 runs 13 residues. Assay: immunoSEQ multiplex PCR; the TCRdb copy retains only in-frame clones and omits some. The data contain 20,000 or so clones, around 81% of them singletons. Study conclusions and caveats: Dosing at 0.1 to 3.0 mg/kg was accompanied by clonal expansion of CD4+ and CD8+ blood T cells by week 6. On average, CD8+ T cells had more expanded clones than CD4+.

Of note for this clone: Its target is not known.

The sequence was obtained from an adult with an advanced solid tumor such as melanoma, head and neck, liver or kidney cancer. The rearrangement joins TRBV27 to TRBJ1-3, with no clear D. Material: CD4+ or CD8+ T cells sorted from blood, obtained in a trial of the OX40 agonist ivuxolimab. The CDR3: CASGPSSGNTIYF. The CDR3 region has the DNA TGTGCCAGCGGACCGAGCTCTGGAAACACCATATATTTT.